This T cell receptor (beta chain) is from a study of CD8 T cells in ankylosing spondylitis. Trimming pared 7 bases from V and 0 bases from J, leaving 10 bases between. This CDR3 has 14 residues. Study findings and constraints: A TCR beta motif of fewer than 10 highly homologous variants seemed to mark ankylosing spondylitis blood.

This clonotype was picked up many times. The target antigen is unknown. TCRdb reprocessed the 5' RACE reads via MiXCR and lists one record per CDR3 protein. The sample includes about 150,000 distinct CDR3 sequences, under 45% of them seen just once. The chain carries TRBV12-3 or TRBV12-4 and TRBJ1-3; D ambiguous. Sequencing was performed on synovial fluid, either unsorted or a sorted T cell fraction (not recorded which). The sequence was obtained from a male donor with ankylosing spondylitis. The CDR3 DNA reads as TGTGCCAGCACCCTAGGGAGCTCTGGAAACACCATATATTTT. This encodes CASTLGSSGNTIYF.